The 17 T cell receptor beta chains below all came from one sample that was sequenced in a study of early T cells in non-severe SARS-CoV-2 infection (dated by TCRdb to the early 2020s). The library was obtained by 5' RACE. The instrument given in TCRdb is NextSeq 500. TCRdb trimmed the raw reads at Q25, called clones with MiXCR and kept productive beta chains. Entries that share a CDR3 protein sequence are merged under the most common genes and DNA. In this sample the table shows fewer than 40,000 distinct CDR3 sequences, less than 7% of which occur a single time. The ten biggest clones cover under 25% of the sample. The specimen was whole blood. The origin of the receptors is an adult who was a healthcare worker with PCR-confirmed SARS-CoV-2 infection or an uninfected control (not recorded which).

This clonotype showed up many times. The chain is built from TRBV20-1 and TRBJ1-6, with 7 bases that match TRBD1. Germline assignment: CDR1 DFQATT and CDR2 SNEGSKA (reference sequence). This CDR3 is 14 amino acids long. Trimming cost V 6 bases and J 7 bases; bases outside gene matches: 9. The CDR3 spells CSAQSGTENSPLHF. In nucleotides, the CDR3 is TGCAGTGCCCAGTCCGGGACAGAAAATTCACCCCTCCACTTT.

This clonotype was seen ten or more times. The CDR3 sequence: CSARGREFDEQFF. The DNA of the CDR3 is TGCAGCGCCCGGGGACGGGAGTTCGATGAGCAGTTCTTC. V usage is TRBV29-1 and J usage is TRBJ2-1; TRBD2 might be the D (6 bases). The germline gives CDR1 SQVTM, CDR2 ANQGSEA. CDR3 length: 13 amino acids. Trimming removed 7 bases at V and 8 bases at J, with 18 bases between.

This clonotype was observed many times. CDR3 region: CASSRGTSGSYEQYF. In DNA form, the CDR3 reads TGTGCCAGCAGCCGGGGGACTAGCGGGAGCTACGAGCAGTACTTC. V gene TRBV28 combines with J gene TRBJ2-7; TRBD2 matches 14 bases. The germline gives CDR1 MDHEN, CDR2 SYDVKM. This CDR3 has 15 residues. The J segment lost 3 bases and the V segment lost 6 bases, leaving 4 bases of the junction unmatched. Full variable domain (rest looked up from reference TRBV28 and TRBJ2-7): DVKVTQSSRYLVKRTGEKVFLECVQDMDHENMFWYRQDPGLGLRLIYFSYDVKMKEKGDIPEGYSVSREKKERFSLILESASTNQTSMYLCASSRGTSGSYEQYFGPGTRLTVT.

This clonotype has ten or more counts. The chain is built from TRBV6-2 or TRBV6-3 and TRBJ1-1, with no clear D. With 7 bases removed from V and 4 bases from J, the gap between germline ends came to 13 bases. The CDR3 length is 13 residues. Germline V gives CDR1 MNHEY, CDR2 SVGEGT. Here the CDR3 DNA reads TGTGCCAGCATTGGTCGGGGTGTCACTGAAGCTTTCTTT. It encodes CASIGRGVTEAFF.

This chain uses TRBV7-8 with TRBJ2-3, with 9 bases fitting TRBD1. The CDR3 is made up of 16 amino acids. Germline CDR1 is SGHVS and CDR2 is FQNEAQ. V lost 1 base, J lost 1 base, and 3 bases stayed unmatched. This chain's CDR3 is CASSLERDRGTDTQYF. The CDR3 DNA follows: TGTGCCAGCAGCTTAGAACGGGACAGGGGCACAGATACGCAGTATTTT.

The genes are TRBV7-2 and TRBJ2-1, with 11 nucleotides matching TRBD2. CDR1 SGHTA and CDR2 FQGNSA come from the germline V gene. The length of the CDR3 is 13 residues. V was clipped by 1 base and J by 15 bases; unmatched bases: 5. CDR3 sequence (DNA): TGTGCCAGCAGCTTAGGTACTAGCGGGGGATGGTTCTTC. Protein product: CASSLGTSGGWFF.

This chain uses TRBV12-3 or TRBV12-4 with TRBJ1-2; D gene ambiguous. The V end lost 8 bases, the J end lost 8 bases, and 18 bases lay between the germline ends. The CDR3 extends over 13 amino acids. The CDR3 DNA reads as TGTGCCAGCGCTACAAGACAACTCCTGGGCTACACCTTC. Residues: CASATRQLLGYTF.

The chain carries TRBV6-1 and TRBJ1-2; D is unresolved. The CDR3 is made up of 13 amino acids. Trimming cost V 2 bases and J 3 bases, with 7 bases left between them. CDR1 is MNHNS, CDR2 SASEGT, per germline. CDR3 amino acids: CASSENLDYGYTF. Written as DNA, the CDR3 is TGTGCCAGCAGTGAAAACTTGGACTATGGCTACACCTTC.

This chain links TRBV20-1 with TRBJ1-1; maybe TRBD1 (6 bases). V gave up 1 base and J gave up 0 bases, with 18 bases separating them. This CDR3 is 17 amino acids long. Germline V gene data show CDR1 as DFQATT and CDR2 as SNEGSKA (reference sequence). In nucleotides, the CDR3 is TGCAGTGCTAGAGCCCCCTGGGGACAAGGTGTGAACACTGAAGCTTTCTTT. It translates to CSARAPWGQGVNTEAFF.

The CDR3 here is CASSKISGNLNEQFF. DNA of the CDR3: TGCGCCAGCAGCAAAATTTCCGGGAACCTCAATGAGCAGTTCTTC. The rearrangement uses TRBV5-1 and TRBJ2-1; TRBD2 is a possible D gene (5 bases). Germline values: CDR1 SGHRS, CDR2 YFSETQ. V was shortened by 4 bases and J by 6 bases, with 17 bases between the two germline ends. This CDR3 is 15 amino acids long.

The rearrangement uses TRBV11-2 and TRBJ2-5; possible D gene TRBD2, 6 bases. V was trimmed by 5 bases and J by 5 bases, leaving 18 bases between them. CDR3 size: 15 residues. Germline V lookup: CDR1 SGHAT, CDR2 FQNNGV. CDR3 protein: CASSPTHGSMETQYF. The CDR3 nucleotides read TGTGCCAGCAGCCCCACGCACGGGAGTATGGAGACCCAGTACTTC.

This clonotype was recorded at least ten times. The rearrangement joins TRBV7-8 to TRBJ1-1; D is uncertain. The CDR3 runs to 14 residues. Per germline, CDR1 SGHVS and CDR2 FQNEAQ. Trimming took 8 bases from V and 0 from J, leaving 13 bases between them. The CDR3 here is CASGGRVLNTEAFF. CDR3 DNA: TGTGCCAGCGGAGGGAGAGTGCTGAACACTGAAGCTTTCTTT.

This clonotype was picked up a small number of times. This chain connects TRBV12-3 or TRBV12-4 to TRBJ2-7; D is uncertain. V was clipped by 7 bases and J by 2 bases, with 15 bases between them. This CDR3 is built from 14 residues. The CDR3 DNA reads as TGTGCCAGCACCCTGGGTCACGGCCCCTACGAGCAGTACTTC. Protein: CASTLGHGPYEQYF.

This clonotype occurred many times. This chain joins TRBV7-9 and TRBJ2-1; 10 bases match TRBD2. CDR3 size: 20 residues. Per the germline V gene, CDR1 is SEHNR and CDR2 is FQNEAQ (reference sequence). The J segment lost 4 bases and the V segment lost 0 bases, leaving 15 bases of the junction unmatched. This CDR3 is CASSLAVGSTLAGLYNEQFF. CDR3 coding DNA: TGTGCCAGCAGCTTAGCGGTTGGGTCCACACTAGCGGGGCTGTACAATGAGCAGTTCTTC.

This clonotype was observed many times. CDR3 nucleotide sequence: TGCGCCAGCAGCTTGTTATTGGGTCAGCGCACAGATACGCAGTATTTT. Protein product: CASSLLLGQRTDTQYF. The V call is TRBV5-1, the J call TRBJ2-3, with D uncertain. This CDR3 spans 16 amino acids. Germline CDR1 and CDR2: SGHRS and YFSETQ. V lost 1 base, J lost 1 base, and 13 bases lay in between.

Only a few counts were recorded for this clonotype. CDR3 DNA: TGTGCCAGCAGCCAAGCTGGAAAGACCCAGTACTTC. This encodes CASSQAGKTQYF. The rearrangement joins TRBV14 to TRBJ2-5; no clear D. The CDR3 has 12 residues. V lost 1 base, J lost 6 bases, and 6 bases lay in between. Germline values: CDR1 SGHDN, CDR2 FVKESK.

There are a few counts of this clonotype. CDR3 sequence reads: CASSLARGRLNTEAFF. As DNA, the CDR3 is TGTGCCAGCAGCTTAGCGAGGGGACGGTTGAACACTGAAGCTTTCTTT. The genes are TRBV7-8 and TRBJ1-1; D possibly corresponds to TRBD1 (5 bases). This CDR3 spans 16 amino acids. The ends were cut back, 0 bases at V and 0 bases at J, with 11 bases in the middle. The germline CDR1 and CDR2 sequences are SGHVS and FQNEAQ.